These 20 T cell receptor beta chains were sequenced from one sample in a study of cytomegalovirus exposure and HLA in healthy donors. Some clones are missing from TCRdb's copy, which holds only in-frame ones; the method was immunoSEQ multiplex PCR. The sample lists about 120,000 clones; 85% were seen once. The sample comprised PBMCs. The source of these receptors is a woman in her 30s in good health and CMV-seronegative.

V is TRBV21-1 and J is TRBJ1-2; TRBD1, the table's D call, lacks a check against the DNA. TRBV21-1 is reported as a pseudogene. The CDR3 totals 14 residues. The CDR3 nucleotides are TGTGCCAGCACCGCGACAGGGGATTCATATGCCTACACCTTC. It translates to CASTATGDSYAYTF.

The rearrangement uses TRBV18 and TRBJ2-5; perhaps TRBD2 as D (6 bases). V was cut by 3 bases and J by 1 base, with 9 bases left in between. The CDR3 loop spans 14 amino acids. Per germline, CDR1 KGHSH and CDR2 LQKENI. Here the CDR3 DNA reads TGTGCCAGCTCACCCCGGGAGCTCCAAGAGACCCAGTACTTC. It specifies CASSPRELQETQYF.

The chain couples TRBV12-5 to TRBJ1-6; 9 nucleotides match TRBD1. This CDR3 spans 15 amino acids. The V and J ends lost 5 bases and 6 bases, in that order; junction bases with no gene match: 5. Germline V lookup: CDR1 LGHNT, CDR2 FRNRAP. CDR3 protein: CASGLQGAGNSPLHF. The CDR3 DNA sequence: TGTGCTAGTGGTCTACAGGGGGCTGGTAATTCACCCCTCCACTTT.

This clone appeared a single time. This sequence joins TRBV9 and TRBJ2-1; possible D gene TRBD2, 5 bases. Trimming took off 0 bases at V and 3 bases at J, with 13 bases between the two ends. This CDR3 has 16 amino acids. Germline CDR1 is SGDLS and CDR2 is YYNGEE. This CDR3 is CASSVGVDGGYNEQFF. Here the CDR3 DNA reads TGTGCCAGCAGCGTAGGGGTTGACGGAGGCTACAATGAGCAGTTCTTC.

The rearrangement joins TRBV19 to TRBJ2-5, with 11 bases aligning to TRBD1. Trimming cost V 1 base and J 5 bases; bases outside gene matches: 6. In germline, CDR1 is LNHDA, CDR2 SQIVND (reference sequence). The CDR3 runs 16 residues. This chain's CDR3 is CASSIVGQGVGETQYF. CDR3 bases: TGTGCCAGTAGTATAGTGGGACAGGGGGTGGGTGAGACCCAGTACTTC.

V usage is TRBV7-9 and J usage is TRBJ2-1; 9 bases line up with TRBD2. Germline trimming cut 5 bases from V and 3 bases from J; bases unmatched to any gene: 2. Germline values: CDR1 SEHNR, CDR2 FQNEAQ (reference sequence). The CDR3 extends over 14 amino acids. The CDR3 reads CASSGTSHYNEQFF. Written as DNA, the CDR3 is TGTGCCAGCAGCGGGACTAGCCACTACAATGAGCAGTTCTTC.

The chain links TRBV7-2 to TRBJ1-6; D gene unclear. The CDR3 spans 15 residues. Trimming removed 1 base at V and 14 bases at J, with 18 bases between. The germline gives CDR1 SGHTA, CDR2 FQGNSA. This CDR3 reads CASSLEARPYRTLHF. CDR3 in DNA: TGTGCCAGCAGCTTAGAGGCCAGGCCATACCGTACCCTCCACTTT.

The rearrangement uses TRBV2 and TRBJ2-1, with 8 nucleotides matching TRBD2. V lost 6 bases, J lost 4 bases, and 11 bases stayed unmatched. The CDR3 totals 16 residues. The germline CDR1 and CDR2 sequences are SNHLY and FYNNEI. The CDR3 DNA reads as TGTGCCAGCAGCCGACCCACTAGCGGAAATTACAATGAGCAGTTCTTC. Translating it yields CASSRPTSGNYNEQFF.

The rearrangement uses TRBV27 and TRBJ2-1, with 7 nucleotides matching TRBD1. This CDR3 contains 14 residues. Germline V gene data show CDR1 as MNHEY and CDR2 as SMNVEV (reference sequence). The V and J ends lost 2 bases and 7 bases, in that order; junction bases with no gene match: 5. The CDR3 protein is CASSLPGGWNEQFF. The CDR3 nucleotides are TGTGCCAGCAGTTTACCAGGGGGTTGGAATGAGCAGTTCTTC.

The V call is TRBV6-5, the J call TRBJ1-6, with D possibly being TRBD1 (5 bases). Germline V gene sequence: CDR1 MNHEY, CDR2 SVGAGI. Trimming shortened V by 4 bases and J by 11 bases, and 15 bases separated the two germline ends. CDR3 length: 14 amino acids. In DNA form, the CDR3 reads TGTGCCAGCAGTTTCAAGAAACAGGATACACCCCTCCACTTT. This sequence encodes CASSFKKQDTPLHF.

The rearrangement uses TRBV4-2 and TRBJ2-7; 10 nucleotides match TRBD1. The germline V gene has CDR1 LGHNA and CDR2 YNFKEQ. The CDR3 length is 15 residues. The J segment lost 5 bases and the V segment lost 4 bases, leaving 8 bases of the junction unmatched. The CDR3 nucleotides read TGTGCCAGCAGCCGATTACCGGGACAGGGGAACGAGCAGTACTTC. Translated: CASSRLPGQGNEQYF.

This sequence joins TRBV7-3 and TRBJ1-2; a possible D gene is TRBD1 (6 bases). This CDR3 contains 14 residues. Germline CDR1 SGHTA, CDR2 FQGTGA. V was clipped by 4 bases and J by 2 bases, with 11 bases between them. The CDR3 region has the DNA TGTGCCAGCAGCTCGCGACAGGTGAACTATGGCTACACCTTC. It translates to CASSSRQVNYGYTF.

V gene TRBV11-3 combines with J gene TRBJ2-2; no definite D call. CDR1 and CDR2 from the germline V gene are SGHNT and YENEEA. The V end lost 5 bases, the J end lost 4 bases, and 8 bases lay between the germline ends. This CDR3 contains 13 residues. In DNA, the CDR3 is TGTGCCAGCAGCCTCCTAGGCACCGGGGAGCTGTTTTTT. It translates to CASSLLGTGELFF.

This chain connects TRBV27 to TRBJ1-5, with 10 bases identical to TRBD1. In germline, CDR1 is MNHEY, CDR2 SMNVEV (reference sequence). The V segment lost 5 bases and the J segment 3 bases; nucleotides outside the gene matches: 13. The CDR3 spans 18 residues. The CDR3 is CASSPHIGQGVNNQPQHF. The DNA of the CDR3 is TGTGCCAGCAGTCCCCACATCGGACAGGGGGTAAACAATCAGCCCCAGCATTTT.

CDR3 nucleotides: TGTGCCGGTAGAGGCGGCACTGAAGCTTTCTTT. Protein: CAGRGGTEAFF. The rearrangement links TRBV30 to TRBJ1-1, with D uncertain. Trimming pared 8 bases from V and 4 bases from J, leaving 11 bases between. This CDR3 has 11 residues. From germline, CDR1 is GTSNPN and CDR2 SVGIG (reference sequence).

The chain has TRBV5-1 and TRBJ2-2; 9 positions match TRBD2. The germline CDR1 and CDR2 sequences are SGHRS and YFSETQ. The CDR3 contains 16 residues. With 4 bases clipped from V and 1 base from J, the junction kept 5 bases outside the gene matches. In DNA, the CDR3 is TGCGCCAGCAGCCCGCGGGGGGGCAAGAACACCGGGGAGCTGTTTTTT. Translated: CASSPRGGKNTGELFF.

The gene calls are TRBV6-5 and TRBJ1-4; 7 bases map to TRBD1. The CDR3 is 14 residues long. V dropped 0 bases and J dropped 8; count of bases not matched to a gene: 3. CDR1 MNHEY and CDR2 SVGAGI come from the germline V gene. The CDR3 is CASSYSTGREKLFF. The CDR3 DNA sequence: TGTGCCAGCAGTTACTCGACAGGGCGGGAAAAACTGTTTTTT.

CDR3: CAWSVRTALNQPQHF. The DNA for the CDR3 is TGTGCCTGGAGTGTTCGGACAGCCCTCAATCAGCCCCAGCATTTT. V and J are TRBV30 and TRBJ1-5; D is possibly TRBD1 (6 bases). The germline gives CDR1 GTSNPN, CDR2 SVGIG (reference sequence). Trimming took 0 bases from V and 3 from J, leaving 12 bases between them. This CDR3 contains 15 residues.

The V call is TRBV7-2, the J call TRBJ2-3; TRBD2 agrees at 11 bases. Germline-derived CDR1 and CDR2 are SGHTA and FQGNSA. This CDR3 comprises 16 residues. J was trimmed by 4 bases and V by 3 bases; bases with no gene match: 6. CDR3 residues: CASSFLAGGSADTQYF. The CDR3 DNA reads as TGTGCCAGCAGCTTCCTAGCGGGGGGTTCGGCAGATACGCAGTATTTT.

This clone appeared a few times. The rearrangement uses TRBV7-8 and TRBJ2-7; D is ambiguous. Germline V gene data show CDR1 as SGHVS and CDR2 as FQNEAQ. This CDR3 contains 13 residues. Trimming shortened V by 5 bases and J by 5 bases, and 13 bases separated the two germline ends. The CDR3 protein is CASSPNGFNEQYF. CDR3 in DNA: TGTGCCAGCAGCCCCAACGGGTTTAACGAGCAGTACTTC.